Each of the 12 T cell receptor beta chains below was sequenced from the same sample in a study of cytomegalovirus exposure and HLA in healthy donors. PCR primers comprised 60 Vbeta and 13 Jbeta primers. TCRdb's copy holds only in-frame clones and misses some; the assay was immunoSEQ multiplex PCR. The listing contains 85,000 or so clones. The sample was PBMCs. Receptors originate from a woman aged 25 to 45 in good health and CMV-seronegative.

The rearrangement links TRBV19 to TRBJ2-2, with 14 bases aligning to TRBD2. Per the germline V gene, CDR1 is LNHDA and CDR2 is SQIVND (reference sequence). The trim removed 4 bases at V and 4 bases at J, leaving 11 bases unmatched. The CDR3 runs to 19 residues. The CDR3 sequence is CASSRTSGGTTGATGELFF. CDR3 in DNA: TGTGCCAGTAGTAGGACTAGCGGGGGGACCACGGGAGCCACCGGGGAGCTGTTTTTT.

The rearrangement uses TRBV19 and TRBJ1-5; 9 bases agree with TRBD1. The CDR3 covers 16 residues. Trimming cost V 5 bases and J 3 bases; bases outside gene matches: 8. From germline, CDR1 is LNHDA and CDR2 SQIVND (reference sequence). The DNA of the CDR3 is TGTGCCAGTAGTCCAGGGACAGGGAGAGTCAATCAGCCCCAGCATTTT. Its protein product is CASSPGTGRVNQPQHF.

CDR3 in amino acids: CASSLGGWGETQYF. CDR3 DNA: TGCGCCAGCAGCCTAGGGGGCTGGGGGGAGACCCAGTACTTC. This rearrangement joins TRBV5-1 to TRBJ2-5; 7 nucleotides line up with TRBD1. V was clipped by 4 bases and J by 5 bases; unmatched bases: 8. Germline assignment: CDR1 SGHRS and CDR2 YFSETQ. The CDR3 spans 14 residues.

The chain has TRBV7-2 and TRBJ1-2, with D hard to call. V gave up 4 bases and J gave up 1 base, with 16 bases separating them. The V gene's germline CDR1 is SGHTA and CDR2 FQGNSA. This CDR3 contains 16 residues. The CDR3 DNA sequence: TGTGCCAGCAGCTCCTCGAGGGTTTCCGTTAACTATGGCTACACCTTC. Its translation is CASSSSRVSVNYGYTF.

The chain joins TRBV5-4 to TRBJ1-1, with D possibly matching TRBD1 (6 bases). CDR3 length: 13 amino acids. Germline V gene data show CDR1 as SGHNT and CDR2 as YYREEE (reference sequence). V was cut by 4 bases and J by 3 bases, with 10 bases left in between. The CDR3 DNA sequence: TGTGCCAGCAGCCCTACAGGGTACACTGAAGCTTTCTTT. Translating it yields CASSPTGYTEAFF.

The chain joins TRBV5-1 to TRBJ2-3; 10 nucleotides agree with TRBD2. V lost 4 bases and J lost 3; bases outside the gene matches: 5. Germline V CDR1 and CDR2: SGHRS, YFSETQ. CDR3 length equals 15 residues. CDR3 residues: CASSLRTSGTDTQYF. The CDR3 bases are TGCGCCAGCAGCCTTCGGACTAGCGGAACAGATACGCAGTATTTT. The full variable domain, rest sourced from reference TRBV5-1 and TRBJ2-3, is KAGVTQTPRYLIKTRGQQVTLSCSPISGHRSVSWYQQTPGQGLQFLFEYFSETQRNKGNFPGRFSGRQFSNSRSEMNVSTLELGDSALYLCASSLRTSGTDTQYFGPGTRLTVL.

The chain uses TRBV7-8 and TRBJ2-7; TRBD1 matches at 10 bases. CDR1 SGHVS and CDR2 FQNEAQ come from the germline V gene. The trim removed 1 base at V and 7 bases at J, leaving 10 bases unmatched. The CDR3 is made up of 16 amino acids. The CDR3 region has the DNA TGTGCCAGCAGCTTAGACGGACAGGGGGTTGGGGGAGAGCAGTACTTC. Translated: CASSLDGQGVGGEQYF.

The rearrangement uses TRBV11-2 and TRBJ2-1, with 7 bases lining up with TRBD2. Germline assignment: CDR1 SGHAT and CDR2 FQNNGV. The J segment lost 5 bases and the V segment lost 3 bases, leaving 7 bases of the junction unmatched. The CDR3 totals 15 residues. The CDR3 is CASSFLAVRNNEQFF. The CDR3 DNA reads as TGTGCCAGCAGCTTCCTAGCGGTTAGAAACAATGAGCAGTTCTTC.

The rearrangement uses TRBV27 and TRBJ1-5; no firm D call. Trimming stripped 5 bases from V and 0 bases from J, with 8 bases between. CDR1 and CDR2 from the germline V gene are MNHEY and SMNVEV (reference sequence). The CDR3 runs 14 residues. The CDR3 coding sequence is TGTGCCAGCAGTGCGACAAATAGCAATCAGCCCCAGCATTTT. Its protein product is CASSATNSNQPQHF.

V is TRBV5-6 and J is TRBJ2-1; D possibly corresponds to TRBD2 (5 bases). Between the trimmed V and J ends, which lost 6 bases and 7 bases, there was a span of 14 bases. The germline gives CDR1 SGHDT, CDR2 YYEEEE. The CDR3 contains 13 residues. CDR3: CASTSAPGNEQFF. CDR3 in DNA: TGTGCCAGCACCTCGGCCCCGGGGAATGAGCAGTTCTTC.

The chain has TRBV30 and TRBJ2-7; 7 nucleotides line up with TRBD1. This CDR3 has 15 amino acids. Germline V gives CDR1 GTSNPN, CDR2 SVGIG (reference sequence). J lost 2 bases, V lost 4 bases, and 11 bases had no gene match. The CDR3 sequence: CAWTQETGNPYEQYF. Written as DNA, the CDR3 is TGTGCCTGGACCCAAGAGACAGGGAACCCCTACGAGCAGTACTTC.

This chain links TRBV15 with TRBJ2-1, with D maybe TRBD1 (7 bases). This CDR3 region has 14 residues. V was clipped by 3 bases and J by 7 bases, with 13 bases between them. Germline V gene data show CDR1 as LNHNV and CDR2 as YYDKDF (reference sequence). CDR3 loop: CATSSETGRNEQFF. DNA for the CDR3: TGTGCCACCAGCAGCGAGACAGGGAGGAATGAGCAGTTCTTC. Full variable domain (remainder filled in from reference TRBV15 and TRBJ2-1): DAMVIQNPRYQVTQFGKPVTLSCSQTLNHNVMYWYQQKSSQAPKLLFHYYDKDFNNEADTPDNFQSRRPNTSFCFLDIRSPGLGDTAMYLCATSSETGRNEQFFGPGTRLTVL.